This TCR beta chain is drawn from a study of cytomegalovirus exposure and HLA in healthy donors. Study-wide background: Genotyping of roughly 400 donors showed that approximately 83% belonged to the Caucasian-associated ancestry cluster.

Primers: 60 Vbeta forward and 13 Jbeta reverse. This table comes from immunoSEQ multiplex PCR, and its TCRdb copy is limited to in-frame clones, with some not included. The sample has around 70,000 clones, more than 75% seen once; the top ten hold around 3%. The CDR3 is 14 residues long. The V gene's germline CDR1 is SGDLS and CDR2 YYNGEE. Trimming left V 3 bases short and J 0 bases short, with 6 bases between. The sequence was collected from a girl between 5 and 17 years old in good health and CMV-seropositive. This chain connects TRBV9 to TRBJ1-4; D unclear. What was sequenced was PBMCs. The chain's CDR3 is CASSAQTTNEKLFF. CDR3 coding DNA: TGTGCCAGCAGCGCCCAAACAACTAATGAAAAACTGTTTTTT.